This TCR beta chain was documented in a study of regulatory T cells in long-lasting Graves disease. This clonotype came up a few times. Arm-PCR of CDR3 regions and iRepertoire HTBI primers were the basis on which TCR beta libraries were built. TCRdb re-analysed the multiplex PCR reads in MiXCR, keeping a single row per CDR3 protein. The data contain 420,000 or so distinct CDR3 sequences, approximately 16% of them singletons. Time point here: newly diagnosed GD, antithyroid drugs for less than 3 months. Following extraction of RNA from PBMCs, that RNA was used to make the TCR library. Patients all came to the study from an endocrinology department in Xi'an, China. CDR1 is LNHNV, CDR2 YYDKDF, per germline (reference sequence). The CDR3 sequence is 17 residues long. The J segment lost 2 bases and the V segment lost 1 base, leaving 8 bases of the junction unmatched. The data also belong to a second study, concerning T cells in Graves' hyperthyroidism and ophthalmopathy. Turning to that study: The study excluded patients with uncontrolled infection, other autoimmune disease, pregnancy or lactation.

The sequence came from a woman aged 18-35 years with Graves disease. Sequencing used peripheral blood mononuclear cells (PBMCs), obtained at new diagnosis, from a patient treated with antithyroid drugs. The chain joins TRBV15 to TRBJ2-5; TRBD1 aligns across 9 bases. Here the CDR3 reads CATSRARQGGLQETQYF. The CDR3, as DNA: TGTGCCACCAGCAGAGCCCGACAGGGGGGCTTACAAGAGACCCAGTACTTC.